These T cell receptor beta chains were read from a single sample in a study of blood T cell repertoires in COVID-19. TCRdb's copy holds only in-frame clones and misses some; the assay was immunoSEQ multiplex PCR. The sample yields about 480,000 clones, about 89% seen once. The sample taken for sequencing was peripheral blood. The receptors derive from a woman under 40 with acute or convalescent COVID-19. Each CDR3 is given with its conserved first and last residue. D genes are given only for firm matches. Size is omitted from some rows. Given values are once, few, many or a class for expanded clones.

j_gene: TRBJ1-1; d_gene: -; abundance: many; v_gene: TRBV27; CDR3aa: CASKLAGMNTEAFF; CDR3nt: TGTGCCAGCAAATTAGCGGGAATGAACACTGAAGCTTTCTTT
j_gene: TRBJ2-2; d_gene: -; abundance: -; v_gene: TRBV2; CDR3aa: CASNGGGTGELFF; CDR3nt: TGTGCCAGCAACGGAGGCGGCACCGGGGAGCTGTTTTTT
j_gene: TRBJ1-5; d_gene: -; abundance: -; v_gene: TRBV30; CDR3aa: CAWSGSYNQPQHF; CDR3nt: TGTGCCTGGAGCGGGAGCTACAATCAGCCCCAGCATTTT
j_gene: TRBJ1-2; d_gene: -; abundance: once; v_gene: TRBV19; CDR3aa: CASRMGAYGYTF; CDR3nt: TGTGCCAGTAGGATGGGCGCCTATGGCTACACCTTC
j_gene: TRBJ2-7; d_gene: TRBD2; abundance: -; v_gene: TRBV5-1; CDR3aa: CASSLETSGAHEQYF; CDR3nt: TGCGCCAGCAGCTTGGAAACTAGCGGGGCCCACGAGCAGTACTTC
j_gene: TRBJ2-3; d_gene: TRBD2; abundance: once; v_gene: TRBV7-3; CDR3aa: CASSLQRGSTDTQYF; CDR3nt: TGTGCCAGCAGCCTCCAGCGGGGGAGCACAGATACGCAGTATTTT
j_gene: TRBJ1-5; d_gene: TRBD1; abundance: -; v_gene: TRBV24-1; CDR3aa: CATAAGQGRDSNQPQHF; CDR3nt: TGTGCCACCGCCGCGGGACAGGGCAGGGATAGCAATCAGCCCCAGCATTTT
j_gene: TRBJ2-1; d_gene: TRBD1; abundance: -; v_gene: TRBV6-6; CDR3aa: CASSPEPGQYNEQFF; CDR3nt: TGTGCCAGCTCCCCAGAACCGGGACAGTACAATGAGCAGTTCTTC
j_gene: TRBJ2-7; d_gene: -; abundance: -; v_gene: TRBV27; CDR3aa: CASSLGPHNAYEQYF; CDR3nt: TGTGCCAGCAGTTTGGGCCCTCACAACGCCTACGAGCAGTACTTC
j_gene: TRBJ1-5; d_gene: -; abundance: -; v_gene: TRBV28; CDR3aa: CASSLPSQGLGQPQHF; CDR3nt: TGTGCCAGCAGTTTACCTTCCCAGGGCTTAGGTCAGCCCCAGCATTTT
j_gene: TRBJ2-7; d_gene: -; abundance: -; v_gene: TRBV7-9; CDR3aa: CASSLGELPTYEQYF; CDR3nt: TGTGCCAGCAGCTTAGGTGAACTCCCAACCTACGAGCAGTACTTC
j_gene: TRBJ2-7; d_gene: -; abundance: -; v_gene: TRBV30; CDR3aa: CAWRPGQDYEQYF; CDR3nt: TGTGCCTGGAGACCGGGACAAGACTACGAGCAGTACTTC
j_gene: TRBJ2-7; d_gene: TRBD1; abundance: -; v_gene: TRBV7-3; CDR3aa: CASSPGPGGEYEQYF; CDR3nt: TGTGCCAGCAGCCCTGGGCCAGGGGGCGAATACGAGCAGTACTTC
j_gene: TRBJ2-7; d_gene: -; abundance: -; v_gene: TRBV5-1; CDR3aa: CASSPEGQTNEQYF; CDR3nt: TGCGCCAGCAGCCCGGAAGGACAGACAAACGAGCAGTACTTC
j_gene: TRBJ1-1; d_gene: TRBD1; abundance: -; v_gene: TRBV7-3; CDR3aa: CASSEYRGTEAFF; CDR3nt: TGTGCCAGCAGCGAATACAGGGGTACTGAAGCTTTCTTT
j_gene: TRBJ1-6; d_gene: TRBD1; abundance: -; v_gene: TRBV27; CDR3aa: CASSPRDRVYSPLHF; CDR3nt: TGTGCCAGCAGTCCGCGGGACAGGGTTTATTCACCCCTCCACTTT
j_gene: TRBJ2-7; d_gene: -; abundance: -; v_gene: TRBV11-2; CDR3aa: CASSFTGRSEGEQYF; CDR3nt: TGTGCCAGCAGCTTCACAGGGAGATCGGAAGGCGAGCAGTACTTC
j_gene: TRBJ2-3; d_gene: TRBD2; abundance: once; v_gene: TRBV7-2; CDR3aa: CASSASGGSTDTQYF; CDR3nt: TGTGCCAGCAGCGCTAGCGGGGGGAGCACAGATACGCAGTATTTT
j_gene: TRBJ2-3; d_gene: -; abundance: -; v_gene: TRBV23-1; CDR3aa: CASSHYRAPSTDTQYF; CDR3nt: TGCGCCAGCAGTCACTACAGGGCCCCAAGCACAGATACGCAGTATTTT
j_gene: TRBJ2-3; d_gene: TRBD2; abundance: -; v_gene: TRBV5-6; CDR3aa: CASSFLTQLAGGYTDTQYF; CDR3nt: TGTGCCAGCAGCTTTCTCACCCAACTAGCGGGGGGGTACACAGATACGCAGTATTTT
j_gene: TRBJ1-5; d_gene: -; abundance: -; v_gene: TRBV28; CDR3aa: CASSHGGSNQPQHF; CDR3nt: TGTGCCAGCAGTCACGGGGGGAGCAATCAGCCCCAGCATTTT
j_gene: TRBJ2-7; d_gene: -; abundance: -; v_gene: TRBV5-1; CDR3aa: CASSLDPGYEQYF; CDR3nt: TGCGCCAGCAGCTTGGATCCCGGCTACGAGCAGTACTTC
j_gene: TRBJ1-5; d_gene: -; abundance: -; v_gene: TRBV2; CDR3aa: CASSRGSNQPQHF; CDR3nt: TGTGCCAGCAGCAGGGGAAGCAATCAGCCCCAGCATTTT
j_gene: TRBJ1-2; d_gene: -; abundance: -; v_gene: TRBV6-5; CDR3aa: CASSYHRFYGYTF; CDR3nt: TGTGCCAGCAGTTATCACAGATTCTATGGCTACACCTTC
j_gene: TRBJ1-1; d_gene: -; abundance: once; v_gene: TRBV11-2; CDR3aa: CASSLTGGDTEAFF; CDR3nt: TGTGCCAGCAGCTTAACTGGTGGAGACACTGAAGCTTTCTTT
j_gene: TRBJ2-3; d_gene: -; abundance: -; v_gene: TRBV3-1/TRBV3-2; CDR3aa: CASSPGDTQYF; CDR3nt: TGTGCCAGCAGCCCGGGGGATACGCAGTATTTT
j_gene: TRBJ1-2; d_gene: -; abundance: -; v_gene: TRBV4-2; CDR3aa: CASSQDEAGSYGYTF; CDR3nt: TGTGCCAGCAGCCAAGATGAGGCGGGGTCCTATGGCTACACCTTC
j_gene: TRBJ2-7; d_gene: -; abundance: -; v_gene: TRBV29-1; CDR3aa: CSVLGDLIDEQYF; CDR3nt: TGCAGCGTTTTGGGCGACCTCATAGACGAGCAGTACTTC
j_gene: TRBJ2-3; d_gene: -; abundance: -; v_gene: TRBV5-1; CDR3aa: CASSTGTSTDTQYF; CDR3nt: TGCGCCAGCAGCACGGGGACTAGCACAGATACGCAGTATTTT
j_gene: TRBJ2-3; d_gene: -; abundance: -; v_gene: TRBV2; CDR3aa: CASSERVIVSTDTQYF; CDR3nt: TGTGCCAGCAGTGAGAGGGTCATTGTTAGCACAGATACGCAGTATTTT
j_gene: TRBJ2-7; d_gene: TRBD1; abundance: once; v_gene: TRBV6-6; CDR3aa: CASSLTGSYEQYF; CDR3nt: TGTGCCAGCAGCTTGACAGGGTCCTACGAGCAGTACTTC
j_gene: TRBJ1-1; d_gene: -; abundance: -; v_gene: TRBV7-3; CDR3aa: CASSRQENTEAFF; CDR3nt: TGTGCCAGCAGCCGACAGGAAAACACTGAAGCTTTCTTT
j_gene: TRBJ2-7; d_gene: -; abundance: few; v_gene: TRBV5-1; CDR3aa: CASSLLEGTYEQYF; CDR3nt: TGCGCCAGCAGCTTGTTAGAGGGAACCTACGAGCAGTACTTC
j_gene: TRBJ1-6; d_gene: TRBD1; abundance: -; v_gene: TRBV6-1; CDR3aa: CASSGAGTGNSPLHF; CDR3nt: TGTGCCAGCAGTGGAGCCGGGACAGGTAATTCACCCCTCCACTTT
j_gene: TRBJ2-2; d_gene: -; abundance: -; v_gene: TRBV10-2; CDR3aa: CASSGLDTGELFF; CDR3nt: TGCGCCAGCAGTGGTTTAGACACCGGGGAGCTGTTTTTT
j_gene: TRBJ1-6; d_gene: TRBD1; abundance: once; v_gene: TRBV5-4; CDR3aa: CASSFQGVNSPLHF; CDR3nt: TGTGCCAGCAGCTTTCAGGGGGTTAATTCACCCCTCCACTTT
j_gene: TRBJ1-2; d_gene: -; abundance: -; v_gene: TRBV6-2/TRBV6-3; CDR3aa: CASSTGGIFYGYTF; CDR3nt: TGTGCCAGCAGTACTGGGGGGATCTTCTATGGCTACACCTTC
j_gene: TRBJ1-2; d_gene: -; abundance: once; v_gene: TRBV19; CDR3aa: CATQGTNYGYTF; CDR3nt: TGTGCCACTCAGGGGACTAACTATGGCTACACCTTC
j_gene: TRBJ1-1; d_gene: TRBD1; abundance: -; v_gene: TRBV7-9; CDR3aa: CASSPATGLNTEAFF; CDR3nt: TGTGCCAGCAGCCCAGCGACAGGGTTGAACACTGAAGCTTTCTTT
j_gene: TRBJ2-1; d_gene: -; abundance: -; v_gene: TRBV18; CDR3aa: CASSRQRANEQFF; CDR3nt: TGTGCCAGCTCACGGCAGCGGGCAAATGAGCAGTTCTTC
j_gene: TRBJ1-5; d_gene: TRBD1; abundance: -; v_gene: TRBV6-5; CDR3aa: CASRRVQGDQPQHF; CDR3nt: TGTGCCAGCCGGCGGGTACAGGGGGATCAGCCCCAGCATTTT
j_gene: TRBJ1-2; d_gene: -; abundance: -; v_gene: TRBV19; CDR3aa: CASSMLRDYGYTF; CDR3nt: TGTGCCAGTAGTATGCTCAGGGACTATGGCTACACCTTC
j_gene: TRBJ2-1; d_gene: TRBD1; abundance: -; v_gene: TRBV4-1; CDR3aa: CASSQEGGYGYNEQFF; CDR3nt: TGCGCCAGCAGCCAAGAAGGGGGCTACGGTTACAATGAGCAGTTCTTC
j_gene: TRBJ2-1; d_gene: -; abundance: -; v_gene: TRBV2; CDR3aa: CASSVEQGNNEQFF; CDR3nt: TGTGCCAGCAGTGTGGAACAGGGCAACAATGAGCAGTTCTTC
j_gene: TRBJ1-4; d_gene: -; abundance: -; v_gene: TRBV19; CDR3aa: CASARPGEKLFF; CDR3nt: TGTGCCAGTGCTAGACCTGGGGAAAAACTGTTTTTT
j_gene: TRBJ2-3; d_gene: -; abundance: -; v_gene: TRBV30; CDR3aa: CAWRASFIDTQYF; CDR3nt: TGTGCCTGGAGGGCTAGCTTCATAGATACGCAGTATTTT
j_gene: TRBJ2-7; d_gene: TRBD1; abundance: -; v_gene: TRBV19; CDR3aa: CASSRKGQVGYEQYF; CDR3nt: TGTGCCAGTAGTAGGAAGGGACAGGTCGGCTACGAGCAGTACTTC
j_gene: TRBJ2-2; d_gene: TRBD1; abundance: -; v_gene: TRBV7-9; CDR3aa: CASSSTGMNTGELFF; CDR3nt: TGTGCCAGCAGCTCGACAGGGATGAACACCGGGGAGCTGTTTTTT